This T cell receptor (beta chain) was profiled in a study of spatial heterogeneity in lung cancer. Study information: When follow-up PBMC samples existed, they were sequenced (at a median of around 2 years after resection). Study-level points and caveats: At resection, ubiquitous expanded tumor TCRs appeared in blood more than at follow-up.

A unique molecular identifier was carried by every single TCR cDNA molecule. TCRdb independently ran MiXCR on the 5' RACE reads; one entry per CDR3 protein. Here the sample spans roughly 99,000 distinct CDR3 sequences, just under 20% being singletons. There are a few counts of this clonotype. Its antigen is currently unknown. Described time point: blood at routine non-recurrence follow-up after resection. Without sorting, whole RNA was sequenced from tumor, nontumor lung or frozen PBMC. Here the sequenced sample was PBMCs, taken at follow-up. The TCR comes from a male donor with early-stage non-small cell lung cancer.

The CDR3 protein is CASSARILTYEQYF. CDR3 bases: TGTGCCAGCAGTGCCAGAATCTTAACCTACGAGCAGTACTTC. The chain couples TRBV2 to TRBJ2-7; D remains ambiguous. The germline V gene encodes CDR1 SNHLY and CDR2 FYNNEI. The CDR3 is 14 amino acids. The V gene lost 4 bases and the J gene lost 2 bases, with 12 bases spanning the gap. Based on the CDR3 plus reference TRBV2 and TRBJ2-7, the full variable domain is EPEVTQTPSHQVTQMGQEVILRCVPISNHLYFYWYRQILGQKVEFLVSFYNNEISEKSEIFDDQFSVERPDGSNFTLKIRSTKLEDSAMYFCASSARILTYEQYFGPGTRLTVT.